This entry describes one T cell receptor beta chain. This entry comes from a study of shared clonotypes between healthy human individuals. On the study more broadly: A few men and a couple of women, aged 18 to 49, were donors.

Measured with immunoSEQ multiplex PCR; TCRdb has only the in-frame clones, and not every one. The sample includes approximately 1.1 million clones, 75% to 80% of them seen just once. The V gene's germline CDR1 is MDHEN and CDR2 SYDVKM. This CDR3 is 15 amino acids long. The V gene lost 7 bases and the J gene lost 6 bases, with 18 bases spanning the gap. The genes are TRBV28 and TRBJ2-2; no firm D call. This receptor was identified in a man aged 18 to 29 in good health. Some clones in this sample may be carry-over from other donors' samples. The sequenced material came from memory CD4+ T cells from PBMCs. Stated subset: CD45RA-negative fraction. This CDR3 reads CASIRAASIPGELFF. The CDR3 bases are TGTGCCAGCATCCGGGCGGCATCTATCCCCGGGGAGCTGTTTTTT.